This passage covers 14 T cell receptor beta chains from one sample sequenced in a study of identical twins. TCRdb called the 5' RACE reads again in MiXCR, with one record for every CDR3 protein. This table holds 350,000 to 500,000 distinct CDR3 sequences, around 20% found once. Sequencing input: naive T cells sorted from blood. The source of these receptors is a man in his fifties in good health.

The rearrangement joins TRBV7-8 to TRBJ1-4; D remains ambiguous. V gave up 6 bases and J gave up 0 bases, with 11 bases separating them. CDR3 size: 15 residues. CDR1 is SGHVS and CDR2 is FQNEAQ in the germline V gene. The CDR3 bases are TGTGCCAGCAGGGGGAGGGTTGCAACTAATGAAAAACTGTTTTTT. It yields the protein CASRGRVATNEKLFF. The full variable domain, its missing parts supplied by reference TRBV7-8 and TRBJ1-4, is GAGVSQSPRYKVAKRGQDVALRCDPISGHVSLFWYQQALGQGPEFLTYFQNEAQLDKSGLPSDRFFAERPEGSVSTLKIQRTQQEDSAVYLCASRGRVATNEKLFFGSGTQLSVL.

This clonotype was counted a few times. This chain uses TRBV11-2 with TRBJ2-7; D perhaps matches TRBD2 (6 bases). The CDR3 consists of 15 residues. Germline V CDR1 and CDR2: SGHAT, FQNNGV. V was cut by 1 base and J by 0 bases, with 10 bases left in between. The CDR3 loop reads CASSLVGGDSYEQYF. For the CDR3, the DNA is TGTGCCAGCAGCTTAGTTGGCGGGGACTCCTACGAGCAGTACTTC.

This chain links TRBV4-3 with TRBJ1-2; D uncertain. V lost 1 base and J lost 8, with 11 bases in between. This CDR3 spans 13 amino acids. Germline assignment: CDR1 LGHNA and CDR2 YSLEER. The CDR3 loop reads CASSQGVPRGYTF. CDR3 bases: TGCGCCAGCAGCCAAGGGGTACCACGAGGCTACACCTTC.

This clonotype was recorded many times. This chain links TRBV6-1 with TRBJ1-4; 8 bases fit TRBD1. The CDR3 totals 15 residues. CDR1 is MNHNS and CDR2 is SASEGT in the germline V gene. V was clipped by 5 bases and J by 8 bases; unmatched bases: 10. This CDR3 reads CASSHVMTGVEKLFF. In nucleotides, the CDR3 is TGTGCCAGCAGTCATGTAATGACAGGGGTCGAAAAACTGTTTTTT.

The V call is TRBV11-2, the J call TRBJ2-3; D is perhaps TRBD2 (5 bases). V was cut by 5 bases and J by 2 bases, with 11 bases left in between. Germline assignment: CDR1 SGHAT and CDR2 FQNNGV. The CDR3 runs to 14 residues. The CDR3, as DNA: TGTGCCAGCAGCGCAGCGGCCACCACAGATACGCAGTATTTT. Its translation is CASSAAATTDTQYF.

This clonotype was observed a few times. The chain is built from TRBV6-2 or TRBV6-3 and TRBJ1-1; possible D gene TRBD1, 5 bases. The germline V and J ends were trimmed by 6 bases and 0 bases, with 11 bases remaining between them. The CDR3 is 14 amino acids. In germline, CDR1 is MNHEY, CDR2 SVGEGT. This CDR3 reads CASSATDLNTEAFF. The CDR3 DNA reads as TGTGCCAGCAGCGCGACAGACTTGAACACTGAAGCTTTCTTT.

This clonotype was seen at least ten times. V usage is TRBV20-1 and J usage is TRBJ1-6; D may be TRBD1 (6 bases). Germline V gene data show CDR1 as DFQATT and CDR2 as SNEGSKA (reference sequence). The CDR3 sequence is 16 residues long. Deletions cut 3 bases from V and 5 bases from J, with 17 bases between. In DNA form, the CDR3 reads TGCAGTGCTAGCCCCCCGACAGGCGTCAATAATTCACCCCTCCACTTT. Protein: CSASPPTGVNNSPLHF.

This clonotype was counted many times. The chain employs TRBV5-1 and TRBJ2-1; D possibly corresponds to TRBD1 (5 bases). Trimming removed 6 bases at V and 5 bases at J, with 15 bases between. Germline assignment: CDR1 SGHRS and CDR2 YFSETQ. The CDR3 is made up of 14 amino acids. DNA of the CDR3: TGCGCCAGCACCCTTTCCTCGGACAACAATGAGCAGTTCTTC. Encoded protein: CASTLSSDNNEQFF.

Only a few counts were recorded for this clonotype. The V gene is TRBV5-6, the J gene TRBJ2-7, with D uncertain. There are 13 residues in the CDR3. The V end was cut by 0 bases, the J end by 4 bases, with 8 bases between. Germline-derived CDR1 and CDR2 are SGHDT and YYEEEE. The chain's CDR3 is CASSLVEKYEQYF. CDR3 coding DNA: TGTGCCAGCAGCTTGGTTGAGAAATACGAGCAGTACTTC.

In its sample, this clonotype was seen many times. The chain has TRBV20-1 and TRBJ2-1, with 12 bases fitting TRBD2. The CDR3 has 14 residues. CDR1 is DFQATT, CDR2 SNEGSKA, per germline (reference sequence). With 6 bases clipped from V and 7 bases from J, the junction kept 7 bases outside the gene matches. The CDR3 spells CSAMLAGGRNEQFF. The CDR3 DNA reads TGCAGTGCAATGCTAGCGGGGGGGCGGAATGAGCAGTTCTTC.

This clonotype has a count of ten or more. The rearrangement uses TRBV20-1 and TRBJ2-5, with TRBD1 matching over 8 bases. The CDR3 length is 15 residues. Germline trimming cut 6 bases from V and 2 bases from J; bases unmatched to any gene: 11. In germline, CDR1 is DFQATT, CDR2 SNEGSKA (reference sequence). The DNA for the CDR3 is TGCAGTGCGGGATCATCCAGGGGGCTGCAAGAGACCCAGTACTTC. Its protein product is CSAGSSRGLQETQYF.

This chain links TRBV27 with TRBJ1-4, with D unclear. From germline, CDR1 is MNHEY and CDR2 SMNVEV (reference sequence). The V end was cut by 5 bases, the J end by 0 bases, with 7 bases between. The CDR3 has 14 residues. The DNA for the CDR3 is TGTGCCAGCAGTCCCGTTGCAACTAATGAAAAACTGTTTTTT. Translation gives CASSPVATNEKLFF.

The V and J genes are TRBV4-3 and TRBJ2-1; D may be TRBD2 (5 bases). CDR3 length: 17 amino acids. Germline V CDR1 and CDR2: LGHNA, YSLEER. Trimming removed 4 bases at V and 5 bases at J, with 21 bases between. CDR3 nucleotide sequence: TGCGCCAGCAGCCCCTACCTCCTGGACTTAAGAAACAATGAGCAGTTCTTC. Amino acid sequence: CASSPYLLDLRNNEQFF.

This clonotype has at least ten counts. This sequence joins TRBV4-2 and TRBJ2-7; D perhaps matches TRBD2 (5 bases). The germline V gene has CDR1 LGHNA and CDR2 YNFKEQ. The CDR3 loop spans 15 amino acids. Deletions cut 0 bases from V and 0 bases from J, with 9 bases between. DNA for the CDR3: TGTGCCAGCAGCCAAGATTTGCGGGTCTCCTACGAGCAGTACTTC. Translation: CASSQDLRVSYEQYF.